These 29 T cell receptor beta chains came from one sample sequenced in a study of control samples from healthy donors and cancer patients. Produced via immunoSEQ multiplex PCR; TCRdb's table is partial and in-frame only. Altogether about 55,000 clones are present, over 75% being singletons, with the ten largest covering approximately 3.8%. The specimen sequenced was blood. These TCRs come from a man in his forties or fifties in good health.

CDR3 DNA sequence: TGTGCCAGCAGTGTGCAGTACGGGGCGAGCTCCTACAATGAGCAGTTCTTC. Translating it yields CASSVQYGASSYNEQFF. J is TRBJ2-1 and V is TRBV6-1, with D perhaps given as TRBD1 or TRBD2 (5 bases each). Trimming shortened V by 4 bases and J by 0 bases, and 16 bases separated the two germline ends. This CDR3 region has 17 residues. CDR1 is MNHNS and CDR2 is SASEGT in the germline V gene.

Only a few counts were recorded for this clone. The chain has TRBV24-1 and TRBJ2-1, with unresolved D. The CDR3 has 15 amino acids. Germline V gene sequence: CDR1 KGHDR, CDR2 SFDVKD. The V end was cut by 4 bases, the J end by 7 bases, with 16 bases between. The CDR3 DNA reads TGTGCCACCAGTGACCGCGACCCCAGGAGAAATGAGCAGTTCTTC. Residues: CATSDRDPRRNEQFF.

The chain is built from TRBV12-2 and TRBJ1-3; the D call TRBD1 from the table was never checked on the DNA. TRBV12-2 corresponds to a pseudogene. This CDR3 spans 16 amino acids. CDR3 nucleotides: TGTGCAAGTCGCTTGGCAACAGGGGGGATCGGAAACACCATATATTTT. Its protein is CASRLATGGIGNTIYF.

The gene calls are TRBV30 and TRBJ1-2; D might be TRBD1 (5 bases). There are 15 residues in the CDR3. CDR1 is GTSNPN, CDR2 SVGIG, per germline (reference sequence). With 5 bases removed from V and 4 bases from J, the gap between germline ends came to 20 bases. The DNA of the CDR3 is TGTGCCTGGGAAGGGGCAGCAACCCCGGGCTATGGCTACACCTTC. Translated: CAWEGAATPGYGYTF. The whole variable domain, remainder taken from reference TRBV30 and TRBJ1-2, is SQTIHQWPATLVQPVGSPLSLECTVEGTSNPNLYWYRQAAGRGLQLLFYSVGIGQISSEVPQNLSASRPQDRQFILSSKKLLLSDSGFYLCAWEGAATPGYGYTFGSGTRLTVV.

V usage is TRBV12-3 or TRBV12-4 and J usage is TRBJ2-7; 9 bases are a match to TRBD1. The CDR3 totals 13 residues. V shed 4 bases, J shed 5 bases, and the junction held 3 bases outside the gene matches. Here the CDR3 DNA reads TGTGCCAGCAGTTGGACAGGGGAGAACGAGCAGTACTTC. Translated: CASSWTGENEQYF.

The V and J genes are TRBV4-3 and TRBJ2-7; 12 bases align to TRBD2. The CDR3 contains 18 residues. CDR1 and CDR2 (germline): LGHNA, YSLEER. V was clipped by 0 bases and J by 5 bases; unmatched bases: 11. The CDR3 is CASSQDPLLAGGVHEQYF. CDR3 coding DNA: TGCGCCAGCAGCCAAGACCCCTTACTAGCGGGAGGTGTCCACGAGCAGTACTTC.

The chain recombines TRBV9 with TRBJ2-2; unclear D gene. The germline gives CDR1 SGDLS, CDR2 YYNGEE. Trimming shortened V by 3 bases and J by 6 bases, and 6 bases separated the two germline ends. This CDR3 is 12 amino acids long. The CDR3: CASSGLPGELFF. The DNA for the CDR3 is TGTGCCAGCAGCGGGTTACCCGGGGAGCTGTTTTTT.

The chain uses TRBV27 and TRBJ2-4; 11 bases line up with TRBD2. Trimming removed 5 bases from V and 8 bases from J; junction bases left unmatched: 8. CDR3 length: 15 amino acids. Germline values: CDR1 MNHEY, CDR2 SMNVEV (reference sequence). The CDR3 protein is CASSETTSGSYIQYF. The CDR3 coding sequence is TGTGCCAGCAGTGAAACAACTAGCGGGAGTTACATTCAGTACTTC.

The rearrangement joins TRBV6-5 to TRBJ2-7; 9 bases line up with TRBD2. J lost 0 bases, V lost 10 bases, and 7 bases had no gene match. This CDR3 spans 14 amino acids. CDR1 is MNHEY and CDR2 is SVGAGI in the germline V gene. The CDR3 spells CAIRLAGSSYEQYF. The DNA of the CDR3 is TGTGCCATCAGGCTAGCGGGAAGCTCCTACGAGCAGTACTTC.

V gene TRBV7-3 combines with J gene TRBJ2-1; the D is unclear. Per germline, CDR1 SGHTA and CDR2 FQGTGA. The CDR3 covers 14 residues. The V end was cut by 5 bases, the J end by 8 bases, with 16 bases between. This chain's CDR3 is CASSQYHWGDEQFF. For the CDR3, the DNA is TGTGCCAGCAGCCAATATCACTGGGGTGATGAGCAGTTCTTC.

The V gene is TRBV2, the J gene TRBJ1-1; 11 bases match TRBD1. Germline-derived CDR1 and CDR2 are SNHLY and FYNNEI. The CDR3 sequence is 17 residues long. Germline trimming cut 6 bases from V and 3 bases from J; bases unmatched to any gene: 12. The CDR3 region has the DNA TGTGCCAGCAGGAACGCCTTTCCGGGACAGGGGGACACTGAAGCTTTCTTT. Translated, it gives CASRNAFPGQGDTEAFF.

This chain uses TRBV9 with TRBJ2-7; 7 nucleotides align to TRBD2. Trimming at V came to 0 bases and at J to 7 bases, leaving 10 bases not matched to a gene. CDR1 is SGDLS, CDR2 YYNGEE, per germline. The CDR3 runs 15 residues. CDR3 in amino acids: CASSVVASGTFEQYF. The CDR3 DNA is TGTGCCAGCAGCGTAGTGGCTAGCGGAACCTTTGAGCAGTACTTC. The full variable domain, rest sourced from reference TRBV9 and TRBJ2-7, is DSGVTQTPKHLITATGQRVTLRCSPRSGDLSVYWYQQSLDQGLQFLIQYYNGEERAKGNILERFSAQQFPDLHSELNLSSLELGDSALYFCASSVVASGTFEQYFGPGTRLTVT.

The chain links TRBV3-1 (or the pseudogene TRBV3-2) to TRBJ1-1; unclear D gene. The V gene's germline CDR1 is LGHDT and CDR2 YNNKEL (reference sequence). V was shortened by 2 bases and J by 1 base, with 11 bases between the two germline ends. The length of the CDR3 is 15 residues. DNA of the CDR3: TGTGCCAGCAGCCAACCGGTGTTCGGGAACACTGAAGCTTTCTTT. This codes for CASSQPVFGNTEAFF.

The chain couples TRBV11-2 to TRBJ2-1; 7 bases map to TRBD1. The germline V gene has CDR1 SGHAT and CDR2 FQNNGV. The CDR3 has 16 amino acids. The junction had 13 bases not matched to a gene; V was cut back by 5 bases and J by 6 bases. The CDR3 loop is CASSLRQTGSGNEQFF. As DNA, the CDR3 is TGTGCCAGCAGCCTTCGACAGACAGGGTCGGGCAATGAGCAGTTCTTC.

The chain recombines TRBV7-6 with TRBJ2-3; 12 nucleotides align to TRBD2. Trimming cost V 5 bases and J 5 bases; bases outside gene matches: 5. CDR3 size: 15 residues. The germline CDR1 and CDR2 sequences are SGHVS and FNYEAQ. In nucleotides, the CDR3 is TGTGCCAGCAGCCCGACTAGCGGGAGTAAAGATACGCAGTATTTT. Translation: CASSPTSGSKDTQYF.

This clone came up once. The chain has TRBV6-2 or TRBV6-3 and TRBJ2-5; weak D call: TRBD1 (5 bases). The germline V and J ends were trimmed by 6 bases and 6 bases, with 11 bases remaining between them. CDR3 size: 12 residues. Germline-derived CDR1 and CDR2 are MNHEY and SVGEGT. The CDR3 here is CASSQRTKTQYF. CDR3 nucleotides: TGTGCCAGCAGCCAGAGGACAAAGACCCAGTACTTC.

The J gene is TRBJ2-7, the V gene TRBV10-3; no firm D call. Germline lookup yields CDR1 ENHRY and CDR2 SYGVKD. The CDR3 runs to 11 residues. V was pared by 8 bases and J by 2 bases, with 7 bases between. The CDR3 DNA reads TGTGCCATCCAAACAGCCTACGAGCAGTACTTC. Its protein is CAIQTAYEQYF.

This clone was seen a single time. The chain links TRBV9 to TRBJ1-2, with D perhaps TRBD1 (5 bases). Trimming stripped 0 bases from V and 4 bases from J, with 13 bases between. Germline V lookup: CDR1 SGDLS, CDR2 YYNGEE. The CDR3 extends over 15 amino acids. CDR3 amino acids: CASSVGPTGGYGYTF. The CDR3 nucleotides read TGTGCCAGCAGCGTAGGCCCCACAGGCGGCTATGGCTACACCTTC.

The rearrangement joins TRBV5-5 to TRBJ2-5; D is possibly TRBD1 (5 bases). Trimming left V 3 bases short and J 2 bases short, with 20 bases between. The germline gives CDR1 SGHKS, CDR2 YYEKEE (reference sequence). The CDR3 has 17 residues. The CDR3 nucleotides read TGTGCCAGCAGCTCCTCGGTGGTGGTGACAGCTCAAGAGACCCAGTACTTC. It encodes CASSSSVVVTAQETQYF.

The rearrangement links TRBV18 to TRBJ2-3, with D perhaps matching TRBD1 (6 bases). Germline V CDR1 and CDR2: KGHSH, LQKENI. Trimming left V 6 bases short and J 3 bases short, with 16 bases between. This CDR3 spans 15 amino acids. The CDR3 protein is CASSTSVQGTDTQYF. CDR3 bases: TGTGCCAGCTCTACAAGCGTTCAGGGGACAGATACGCAGTATTTT.

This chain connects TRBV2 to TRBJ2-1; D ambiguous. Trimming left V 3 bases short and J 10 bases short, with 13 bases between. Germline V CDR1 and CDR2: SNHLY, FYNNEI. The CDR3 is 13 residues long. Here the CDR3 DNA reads TGTGCCAGCAGTGACCCTAGAAGTCGAGAGCAGTTCTTC. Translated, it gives CASSDPRSREQFF.

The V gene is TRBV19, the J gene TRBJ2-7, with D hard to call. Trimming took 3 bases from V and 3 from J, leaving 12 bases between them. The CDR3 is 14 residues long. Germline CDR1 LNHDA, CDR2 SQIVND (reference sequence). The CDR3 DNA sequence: TGTGCCAGTAGTATCAATCAGGCCGACTACGAGCAGTACTTC. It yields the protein CASSINQADYEQYF.

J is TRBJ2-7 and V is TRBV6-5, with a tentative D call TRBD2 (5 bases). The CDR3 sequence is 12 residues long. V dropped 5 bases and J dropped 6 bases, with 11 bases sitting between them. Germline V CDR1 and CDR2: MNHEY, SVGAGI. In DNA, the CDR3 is TGTGCCAGCAGTCTTGGAGGCGGCGAGCAGTACTTC. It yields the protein CASSLGGGEQYF.

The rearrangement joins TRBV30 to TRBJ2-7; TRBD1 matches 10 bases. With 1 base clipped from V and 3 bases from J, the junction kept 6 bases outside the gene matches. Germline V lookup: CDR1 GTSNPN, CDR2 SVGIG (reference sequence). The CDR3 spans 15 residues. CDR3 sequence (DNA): TGTGCCTGGAGTGGAAAGGGACAGGGGAACTACGAGCAGTACTTC. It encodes CAWSGKGQGNYEQYF.

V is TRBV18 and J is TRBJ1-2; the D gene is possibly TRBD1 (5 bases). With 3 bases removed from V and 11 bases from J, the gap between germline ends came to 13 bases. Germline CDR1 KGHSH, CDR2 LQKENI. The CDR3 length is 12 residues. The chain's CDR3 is CASSPTQDEYTF. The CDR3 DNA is TGTGCCAGCTCACCTACACAGGATGAGTACACCTTC.

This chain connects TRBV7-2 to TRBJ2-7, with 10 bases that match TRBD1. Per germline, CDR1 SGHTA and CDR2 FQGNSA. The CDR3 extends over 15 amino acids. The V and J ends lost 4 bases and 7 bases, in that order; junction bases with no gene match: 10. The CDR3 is CASSSRDRGSVEQYF. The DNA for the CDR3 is TGTGCCAGCAGCTCGCGGGACAGGGGAAGTGTGGAGCAGTACTTC.

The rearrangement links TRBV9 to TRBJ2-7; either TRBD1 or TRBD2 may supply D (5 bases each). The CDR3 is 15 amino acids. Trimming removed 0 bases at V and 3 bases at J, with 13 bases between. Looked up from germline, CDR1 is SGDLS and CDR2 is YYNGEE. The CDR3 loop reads CASSVEGTEFYEQYF. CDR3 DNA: TGTGCCAGCAGCGTAGAGGGGACCGAATTCTACGAGCAGTACTTC.

The CDR3 DNA reads TGTGCCAGCAGTTATCAGGGGGGGAACACTGAAGCTTTCTTT. This gives the protein CASSYQGGNTEAFF. This chain connects TRBV6-5 to TRBJ1-1; TRBD1 matches at 7 bases. Trimming took 3 bases from V and 1 from J; bases not matched to a gene: 2. In germline, CDR1 is MNHEY, CDR2 SVGAGI. The CDR3 sequence is 14 residues long.

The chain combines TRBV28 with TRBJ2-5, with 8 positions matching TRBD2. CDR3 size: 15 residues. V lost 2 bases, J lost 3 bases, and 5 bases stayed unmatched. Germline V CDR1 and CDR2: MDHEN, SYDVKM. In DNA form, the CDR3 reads TGTGCCAGCAGTTTAGTGGGAGCGGGAGAAGAGACCCAGTACTTC. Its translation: CASSLVGAGEETQYF.